Shown below are 21 T cell receptor beta chains from a single sample sequenced in a study of sequential checkpoint blockade in melanoma (dated by TCRdb to the late 2010s). What the treatment or condition label conveys for this sample: randomized to nivolumab then ipilimumab (arm A) or the reverse (arm B). Library preparation used the immunoSEQ multiplex PCR assay. TCRdb limited this immuneACCESS table to in-frame rearrangements with V and J called. A share of clones is missing; checked studies link under half to unresolved V genes, and the rest is unexplained. A total of 15,000 to 20,000 clones appear in this sample, roughly two thirds of them only once. 12% of the sample lies in the top ten. The specimen was CD8+ T cells sorted from blood (inferred from file names), collected from a patient given nivolumab and ipilimumab in sequence. The origin of the receptors is a human donor with melanoma.

This chain's CDR3 is CASSYWTGEWGYTF. In nucleotides, the CDR3 is TGTGCCAGCAGCTACTGGACAGGCGAATGGGGCTACACCTTC. The chain carries TRBV11-2 and TRBJ1-2; TRBD1 aligns across 7 bases. Germline CDR1 is SGHAT and CDR2 is FQNNGV. V dropped 4 bases and J dropped 8; count of bases not matched to a gene: 10. The CDR3 contains 14 residues.

The chain has TRBV6-1 and TRBJ2-7, with TRBD1 as a possible D gene (6 bases). This CDR3 has 13 amino acids. V lost 4 bases, J lost 3 bases, and 10 bases lay in between. Germline V CDR1 and CDR2: MNHNS, SASEGT. The CDR3 loop is CASSARTVYEQYF. CDR3 coding DNA: TGTGCCAGCAGTGCGAGGACAGTCTACGAGCAGTACTTC.

In this sample, this clone turned up a few times. This chain joins TRBV9 and TRBJ2-1; 10 bases agree with TRBD2. Losses at the gene ends were 3 bases for V and 0 bases for J; bases not matched to a gene: 9. CDR3 size: 18 residues. The germline V gene has CDR1 SGDLS and CDR2 YYNGEE. CDR3 region: CASSAGTSERTSYNEQFF. CDR3 coding DNA: TGTGCCAGCAGCGCAGGGACTAGCGAAAGAACCTCCTACAATGAGCAGTTCTTC.

V and J are TRBV5-1 and TRBJ2-7; weak D call: TRBD1 (8 bases). Germline CDR1 and CDR2: SGHRS and YFSETQ. The CDR3 is made up of 15 amino acids. With 3 bases removed from V and 5 bases from J, the gap between germline ends came to 18 bases. The CDR3 DNA reads TGCGCCAGCAGCTCTTCAGTCACAGGGGGGGACGAGCAGTACTTC. Amino acid sequence: CASSSSVTGGDEQYF.

The V gene is TRBV9, the J gene TRBJ2-7; 10 nucleotides align to TRBD2. V shed 3 bases and J 3 bases; nucleotides not matched to a gene: 6. Looked up from germline, CDR1 is SGDLS and CDR2 is YYNGEE. The CDR3 spans 15 residues. CDR3 region: CASSGILAGDYEQYF. The CDR3 coding sequence is TGTGCCAGCAGCGGGATTCTAGCGGGAGACTACGAGCAGTACTTC.

V gene TRBV15 combines with J gene TRBJ1-5; TRBD1 matches 7 bases. Germline V gene sequence: CDR1 LNHNV, CDR2 YYDKDF (reference sequence). V shed 1 base and J 7 bases; nucleotides not matched to a gene: 10. The CDR3 runs 16 residues. The CDR3 nucleotides are TGTGCCACCAGCAGAGTCCGAGAGACAGGGTTCCAGCCCCAGCATTTT. This sequence encodes CATSRVRETGFQPQHF. Drawing the rest from reference TRBV15 and TRBJ1-5, the complete variable domain is DAMVIQNPRYQVTQFGKPVTLSCSQTLNHNVMYWYQQKSSQAPKLLFHYYDKDFNNEADTPDNFQSRRPNTSFCFLDIRSPGLGDTAMYLCATSRVRETGFQPQHFGDGTRLSIL.

The V and J genes are TRBV5-6 and TRBJ2-1, with D perhaps TRBD1 (6 bases). V dropped 2 bases and J dropped 7 bases, with 16 bases sitting between them. Germline loops: CDR1 SGHDT, CDR2 YYEEEE. The CDR3 consists of 15 residues. The CDR3 DNA follows: TGTGCCAGCAGCTTTCGTTTGACAGGCGGGAATGAGCAGTTCTTC. It codes for CASSFRLTGGNEQFF.

The rearrangement joins TRBV6-5 to TRBJ2-3, with D uncertain. Trimming cost V 6 bases and J 4 bases, with 8 bases left between them. CDR1 is MNHEY, CDR2 SVGAGI, per germline. The CDR3 totals 12 residues. CDR3 DNA: TGTGCCAGCAGCAAACAGTCAGATACGCAGTATTTT. As protein: CASSKQSDTQYF.

The V gene is TRBV6-1, the J gene TRBJ2-5, with 9 bases lining up with TRBD2. The CDR3 spans 15 residues. From germline, CDR1 is MNHNS and CDR2 SASEGT. J was trimmed by 4 bases and V by 1 base; bases with no gene match: 4. The CDR3 DNA is TGTGCCAGCAGTGAAGGGGCGGGAGGGGCAGAGACCCAGTACTTC. Translated: CASSEGAGGAETQYF.

J is TRBJ1-5 and V is TRBV27; TRBD1 agrees at 10 bases. Germline loops: CDR1 MNHEY, CDR2 SMNVEV (reference sequence). The CDR3 runs 16 residues. Germline trimming cut 6 bases from V and 4 bases from J; bases unmatched to any gene: 9. CDR3 DNA sequence: TGTGCCAGCAGCCCCCTGGGACAGGGGTTTAATCAGCCCCAGCATTTT. Its translation is CASSPLGQGFNQPQHF.

This clone was counted a single time. The chain joins TRBV6-1 to TRBJ1-5; D uncertain. V lost 5 bases, J lost 4 bases, and 6 bases lay in between. This CDR3 region has 12 residues. In germline, CDR1 is MNHNS, CDR2 SASEGT. CDR3 sequence reads: CASSWQNQPQHF. The CDR3 coding sequence is TGTGCCAGCAGTTGGCAGAATCAGCCCCAGCATTTT.

The V and J genes are TRBV5-1 and TRBJ2-2, with 7 bases that match TRBD2. There are 21 residues in the CDR3. Germline V gene sequence: CDR1 SGHRS, CDR2 YFSETQ. After removal of 2 bases from V and 0 bases from J, the junction contained 19 bases not matched to a gene. Written as DNA, the CDR3 is TGCGCCAGCAGCTTTGCCGTCAGCGGGGAAGGACCTCCAGCGAACACCGGGGAGCTGTTTTTT. Protein: CASSFAVSGEGPPANTGELFF.

The rearrangement links TRBV4-3 to TRBJ1-4; TRBD1 aligns across 7 bases. The CDR3 totals 15 residues. Germline CDR1 LGHNA, CDR2 YSLEER. V lost 0 bases and J lost 5; bases outside the gene matches: 3. The CDR3 sequence is CASSQDGTVNEKLFF. In DNA, the CDR3 is TGCGCCAGCAGCCAAGACGGGACAGTCAATGAAAAACTGTTTTTT.

The V and J genes are TRBV5-1 and TRBJ2-1, with TRBD2 identical over 7 bases. Trimming took 0 bases from V and 5 from J; bases not matched to a gene: 5. Germline V gene data show CDR1 as SGHRS and CDR2 as YFSETQ. This CDR3 is 15 amino acids long. The CDR3, as DNA: TGCGCCAGCAGCTTGGAGGGTCTAGCGGACAATGAGCAGTTCTTC. This codes for CASSLEGLADNEQFF.

V is TRBV5-1 and J is TRBJ1-1; no clear D. From germline, CDR1 is SGHRS and CDR2 YFSETQ. The germline V and J ends were trimmed by 0 bases and 4 bases, with 13 bases remaining between them. The CDR3 sequence is 15 residues long. For the CDR3, the DNA is TGCGCCAGCAGCTTGGTCGGCGGGGAAATCACTGAAGCTTTCTTT. Its translation: CASSLVGGEITEAFF.

The rearrangement joins TRBV9 to TRBJ2-1; D is undetermined. Germline CDR1 reads SGDLS; CDR2 reads YYNGEE. Trimming cost V 3 bases and J 6 bases, with 10 bases left between them. This CDR3 region has 13 residues. The CDR3 DNA follows: TGTGCCAGCAGCGCCCAGGTCCCCAATGAGCAGTTCTTC. Translation gives CASSAQVPNEQFF. The full variable domain, in which reference TRBV9 and TRBJ2-1 provide the parts outside the CDR3, is DSGVTQTPKHLITATGQRVTLRCSPRSGDLSVYWYQQSLDQGLQFLIQYYNGEERAKGNILERFSAQQFPDLHSELNLSSLELGDSALYFCASSAQVPNEQFFGPGTRLTVL.

The V call is TRBV9, the J call TRBJ1-2; 9 bases map to TRBD1. The V gene end was trimmed by 4 bases and the J gene end by 6 bases; junction bases not matched to a gene: 13. The CDR3 runs to 16 residues. Germline V CDR1 and CDR2: SGDLS, YYNGEE. Written as DNA, the CDR3 is TGTGCCAGCAGCCATAATCGGGATACAGGGGGCGATGGCTACACCTTC. It is translated as CASSHNRDTGGDGYTF.

This clone was seen a handful of times. The gene calls are TRBV6-5 and TRBJ2-7, with 10 bases lining up with TRBD1. The length of the CDR3 is 13 residues. The V gene end was trimmed by 5 bases and the J gene end by 5 bases; junction bases not matched to a gene: 3. Germline V CDR1 and CDR2: MNHEY, SVGAGI. Written as DNA, the CDR3 is TGTGCCAGCAGTAAGACAGGGGGCCACGAGCAGTACTTC. As protein: CASSKTGGHEQYF.

V usage is TRBV14 and J usage is TRBJ2-1, with 9 bases that match TRBD2. V shed 0 bases and J 3 bases; nucleotides not matched to a gene: 6. CDR3 length: 17 residues. Germline loops: CDR1 SGHDN, CDR2 FVKESK. The CDR3 here is CASSQDGLAIIYNEQFF. CDR3 in DNA: TGTGCCAGCAGCCAAGATGGACTAGCGATCATCTACAATGAGCAGTTCTTC.

This clone was observed a handful of times. The J gene is TRBJ2-3, the V gene TRBV6-5; D uncertain. CDR1 and CDR2 (germline): MNHEY, SVGAGI. The V and J ends lost 5 bases and 2 bases respectively, with 14 bases between them. This CDR3 comprises 15 residues. The CDR3 reads CASSARGSITDTQYF. The CDR3 nucleotides read TGTGCCAGCAGTGCTCGTGGCTCCATCACAGATACGCAGTATTTT.

This chain connects TRBV2 to TRBJ2-7; 9 nucleotides match TRBD2. With V trimmed by 6 bases and J by 0 bases, 6 bases remained unmatched. Germline assignment: CDR1 SNHLY and CDR2 FYNNEI. CDR3 length: 15 amino acids. CDR3 in amino acids: CASRDERGVSYEQYF. In DNA, the CDR3 is TGTGCCAGCAGGGACGAGCGGGGGGTCTCCTACGAGCAGTACTTC.